A single sample is the source of the 4 T cell receptor beta chains below, sequenced in a study of T cells in Graves' hyperthyroidism and ophthalmopathy. Authors of the study amplified TCR beta CDR3 regions from RNA transcripts. The study used the HTBI primer set for a first-round RT-PCR of the TCR CDR3. TCRdb recomputed calls from the multiplex PCR reads with MiXCR, one row per CDR3 protein. This table has hundreds of thousands of distinct CDR3 sequences, 15% to 19% appearing once. The sample taken for sequencing was blood. Every receptor here comes from a woman aged 18-30 years with Graves' hyperthyroidism.

The chain combines TRBV12-3 or TRBV12-4 with TRBJ1-5; a weak D match, TRBD1 (5 bases). Trimming took off 1 base at V and 3 bases at J, with 16 bases between the two ends. The CDR3 sequence is 17 residues long. The CDR3 loop is CASSLGGANLINQPQHF. CDR3 sequence (DNA): TGTGCCAGCAGTTTAGGAGGGGCAAACCTTATCAATCAGCCCCAGCATTTT.

This clonotype has at least ten counts. The genes are TRBV3-1 and TRBJ1-1, with 7 positions matching TRBD1. V was clipped by 7 bases and J by 4 bases; unmatched bases: 9. There are 14 residues in the CDR3. CDR1 and CDR2 from the germline V gene are LGHDT and YNNKEL (reference sequence). The CDR3 DNA follows: TGTGCCAGCACCGCCGGGACAGTATCCACTGAAGCTTTCTTT. The encoded protein is CASTAGTVSTEAFF.

This chain uses TRBV20-1 with TRBJ1-1, with no clear D. The CDR3 has 14 residues. From germline, CDR1 is DFQATT and CDR2 SNEGSKA (reference sequence). The V end lost 3 bases, the J end lost 1 base, and 12 bases lay between the germline ends. The CDR3 here is CSASGVTENTEAFF. CDR3 coding DNA: TGCAGTGCTAGTGGGGTCACAGAGAACACTGAAGCTTTCTTT.

This clonotype was picked up many times. The chain is built from TRBV15 and TRBJ2-7, with 9 bases identical to TRBD1. Germline loops: CDR1 LNHNV, CDR2 YYDKDF (reference sequence). The V segment lost 4 bases and the J segment 5 bases; nucleotides outside the gene matches: 6. The CDR3 runs to 14 residues. In DNA form, the CDR3 reads TGTGCCACCAGCATACGGACAGGGGTTAACGAGCAGTACTTC. Protein sequence: CATSIRTGVNEQYF.